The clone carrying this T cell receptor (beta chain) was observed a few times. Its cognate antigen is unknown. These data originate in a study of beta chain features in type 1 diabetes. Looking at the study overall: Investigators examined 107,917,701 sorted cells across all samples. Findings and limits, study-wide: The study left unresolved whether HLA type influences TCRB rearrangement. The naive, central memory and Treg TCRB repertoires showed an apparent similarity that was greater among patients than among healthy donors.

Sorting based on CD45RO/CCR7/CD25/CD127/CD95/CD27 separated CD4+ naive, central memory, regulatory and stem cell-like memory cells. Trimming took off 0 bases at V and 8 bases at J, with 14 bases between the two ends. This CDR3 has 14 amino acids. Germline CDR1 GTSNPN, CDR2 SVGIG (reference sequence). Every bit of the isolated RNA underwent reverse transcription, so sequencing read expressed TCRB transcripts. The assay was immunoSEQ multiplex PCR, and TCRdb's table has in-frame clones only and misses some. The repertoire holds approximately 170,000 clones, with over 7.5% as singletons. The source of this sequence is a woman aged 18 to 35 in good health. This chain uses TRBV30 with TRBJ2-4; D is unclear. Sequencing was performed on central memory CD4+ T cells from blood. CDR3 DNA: TGTGCCTGGAGTGTACGGTCAGGTTGGGACATTCAGTACTTC. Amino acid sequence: CAWSVRSGWDIQYF.